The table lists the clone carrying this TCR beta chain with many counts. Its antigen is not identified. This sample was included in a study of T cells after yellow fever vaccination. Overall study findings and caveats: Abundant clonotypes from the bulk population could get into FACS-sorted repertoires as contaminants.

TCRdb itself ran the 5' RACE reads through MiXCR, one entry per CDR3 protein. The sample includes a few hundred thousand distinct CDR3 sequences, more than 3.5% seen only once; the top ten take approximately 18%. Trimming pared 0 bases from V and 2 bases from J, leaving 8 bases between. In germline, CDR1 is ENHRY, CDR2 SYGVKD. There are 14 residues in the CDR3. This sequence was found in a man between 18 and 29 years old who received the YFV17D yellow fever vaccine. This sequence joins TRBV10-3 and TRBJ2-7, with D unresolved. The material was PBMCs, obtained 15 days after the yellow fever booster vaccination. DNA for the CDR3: TGTGCCATCAGTGAGTCGTATCAGACCTACGAGCAGTACTTC. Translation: CAISESYQTYEQYF.